The 27 T cell receptor beta chains given below trace back to one sample, sequenced in a study of blood T cells in healthy people across ages. Then a second PCR, running roughly 7 to 11 cycles, was carried out with a sample-barcoded 5' primer and a J-beta primer mix. One entry per CDR3 protein results from TCRdb running MiXCR on the 5' RACE reads. Of around 2 million distinct CDR3 sequences in the sample, about two fifths were seen once. Sequenced input: blood. The receptors derive from a human donor in good health.

CDR3 sequence (DNA): TGTGCCAGCAGCTTACTGGGACAGGGAGGTGAAAAACTGTTTTTT. Protein product: CASSLLGQGGEKLFF. The rearrangement links TRBV7-9 to TRBJ1-4, with TRBD1 matching 9 bases. The CDR3 length is 15 residues. Germline V lookup: CDR1 SEHNR, CDR2 FQNEAQ (reference sequence). V trimming: 2 bases; J trimming: 7 bases; junction bases outside the gene matches: 5.

This clonotype was counted a few times. This chain joins TRBV20-1 and TRBJ2-1; D call uncertain. The CDR3 is 12 residues long. Germline-derived CDR1 and CDR2 are DFQATT and SNEGSKA (reference sequence). Between the trimmed V and J ends, which lost 3 bases and 3 bases, there was a span of 6 bases. This CDR3 reads CSARFVYNEQFF. In DNA, the CDR3 is TGCAGTGCTAGGTTTGTCTACAATGAGCAGTTCTTC.

The chain combines TRBV11-1 with TRBJ2-1, with D perhaps matching TRBD2 (6 bases). V was cut by 1 base and J by 6 bases, with 13 bases left in between. This CDR3 spans 15 amino acids. Germline lookup yields CDR1 SGHAT and CDR2 FQDESV (reference sequence). The CDR3 region is CASSLDLPGGNEQFF. The CDR3 bases are TGTGCCAGCAGCTTAGACCTACCCGGGGGCAATGAGCAGTTCTTC.

The chain uses TRBV4-3 and TRBJ1-1, with a tentative D call TRBD1 (5 bases). Germline-derived CDR1 and CDR2 are LGHNA and YSLEER. The length of the CDR3 is 15 residues. The ends were cut back, 2 bases at V and 3 bases at J, with 13 bases in the middle. The CDR3 protein is CASSQTGRTDTEAFF. The DNA of the CDR3 is TGCGCCAGCAGCCAAACGGGACGTACGGACACTGAAGCTTTCTTT.

The V and J genes are TRBV3-1 and TRBJ2-1; the D is unclear. The germline gives CDR1 LGHDT, CDR2 YNNKEL (reference sequence). The V and J ends lost 3 bases and 7 bases respectively, with 16 bases between them. CDR3 size: 15 residues. CDR3: CASSQNTVEVNEQFF. The CDR3 DNA follows: TGTGCCAGCAGCCAGAACACGGTAGAAGTAAATGAGCAGTTCTTC.

The rearrangement links TRBV5-7 to TRBJ2-7; 11 positions match TRBD2. TRBV5-7 is assigned to the ORF class and has an uncertain function. CDR3 length: 18 amino acids. J was trimmed by 3 bases and V by 4 bases; bases with no gene match: 15. In DNA, the CDR3 is TGTGCCAGCAGCCCTCGCCTAGCGGGGGGACTCCCCGGCTACGAGCAGTACTTC. Its translation: CASSPRLAGGLPGYEQYF.

With regard to this clonotype: Mismatch with germline at one junction end may stem from a read error. The chain links TRBV7-3 to TRBJ2-2; D is unresolved. The CDR3 is 14 amino acids. The V gene's germline CDR1 is SGHTA and CDR2 FQGTGA. The CDR3 DNA sequence: TGTGCCAGCAGCGCCGCAGCGAATACCGGGGAGCTGTTTTTT. It encodes CASSAAANTGELFF.

The chain carries TRBV11-3 and TRBJ2-5, with 8 bases lining up with TRBD1. With V trimmed by 4 bases and J by 0 bases, 7 bases remained unmatched. Germline CDR1 and CDR2: SGHNT and YENEEA. CDR3 length equals 16 residues. In nucleotides, the CDR3 is TGTGCCAGCAGCTCGAGACAGGGGCCAGACCAAGAGACCCAGTACTTC. Translating it yields CASSSRQGPDQETQYF.

This clonotype was seen only a few times. The chain has TRBV27 and TRBJ2-7; D is undetermined. Germline values: CDR1 MNHEY, CDR2 SMNVEV (reference sequence). Trimming stripped 8 bases from V and 0 bases from J, with 11 bases between. The CDR3 extends over 13 amino acids. CDR3 protein: CASGRVSSYEQYF. CDR3 DNA: TGTGCCAGCGGGCGAGTTAGCTCCTACGAGCAGTACTTC.

V is TRBV15 and J is TRBJ2-5, with 9 bases fitting TRBD2. The CDR3 has 15 amino acids. Germline-derived CDR1 and CDR2 are LNHNV and YYDKDF (reference sequence). The J segment lost 11 bases and the V segment lost 1 base, leaving 11 bases of the junction unmatched. The CDR3: CATSRAAGGLGEQYF. The CDR3 nucleotides read TGTGCCACCAGCAGAGCGGCGGGGGGGCTAGGGGAGCAGTACTTC.

This clonotype occurred a few times. The V and J genes are TRBV24-1 and TRBJ1-1; unclear D gene. Looked up from germline, CDR1 is KGHDR and CDR2 is SFDVKD. Trimming removed 1 base from V and 4 bases from J, with 15 bases in between. The CDR3 is 16 amino acids. In DNA, the CDR3 is TGTGCCACCAGTGATTTAGCCCGGCCGGGATGCACTGAAGCTTTCTTT. It translates to CATSDLARPGCTEAFF.

The chain joins TRBV10-3 to TRBJ1-4, with a weak D call TRBD1 (6 bases). V was shortened by 11 bases and J by 5 bases, with 15 bases between the two germline ends. CDR1 and CDR2 (germline): ENHRY, SYGVKD. The CDR3 is 13 amino acids. The CDR3 coding sequence is TGTGCCTCGCACAGGGACGTCAATGAAAAACTGTTTTTT. It is translated as CASHRDVNEKLFF.

The chain couples TRBV7-8 to TRBJ1-3; D perhaps matches TRBD1 (6 bases). V shed 2 bases and J shed 3 bases, with 11 bases lying between them. Germline V gene sequence: CDR1 SGHVS, CDR2 FQNEAQ. The CDR3 runs to 15 residues. As DNA, the CDR3 is TGTGCCAGCAGCTTATCATGGGGGCTTGGAAACACCATATATTTT. It specifies CASSLSWGLGNTIYF.

The V and J genes are TRBV28 and TRBJ1-1; D not certain. CDR3 size: 13 residues. CDR1 is MDHEN and CDR2 is SYDVKM in the germline V gene. V was trimmed by 7 bases and J by 4 bases, leaving 13 bases between them. The CDR3 reads CASNLVYSTEAFF. CDR3 DNA sequence: TGTGCCAGCAATTTGGTTTATAGCACTGAAGCTTTCTTT.

This clonotype was counted a few times. Written as DNA, the CDR3 is TGCAGCGTTGAAACAACCCGGGGTCCCAGGGGTTATGGCTACACCTTC. It is translated as CSVETTRGPRGYGYTF. This chain uses TRBV29-1 with TRBJ1-2; D is perhaps TRBD1 (6 bases). The V gene's germline CDR1 is SQVTM and CDR2 ANQGSEA. The CDR3 extends over 16 amino acids. Between the trimmed V and J ends, which lost 2 bases and 5 bases, there was a span of 21 bases.

V is TRBV9 and J is TRBJ1-1, with D unclear. This CDR3 has 12 residues. The V gene's germline CDR1 is SGDLS and CDR2 YYNGEE. Trimming stripped 2 bases from V and 1 base from J, with 3 bases between. The CDR3 DNA is TGTGCCAGCAGCGTCACGAACACTGAAGCTTTCTTT. Translation: CASSVTNTEAFF.

Details on this clonotype: A much larger clonotype is one base distant, so this may be a read error. The gene calls are TRBV7-2 and TRBJ2-7; D call uncertain. Germline lookup yields CDR1 SGHTA and CDR2 FQGNSA. The CDR3 runs to 13 residues. Between the trimmed V and J ends, which lost 4 bases and 0 bases, there was a span of 7 bases. The CDR3 coding sequence is TGTACCAGCAGCTACATCCCCTCCTACGAGCAGTACTTC. Its translation is CTSSYIPSYEQYF.

The rearrangement joins TRBV9 to TRBJ1-3, with a possible D match to TRBD1 (6 bases). V was clipped by 2 bases and J by 6 bases, with 21 bases between them. Germline CDR1 and CDR2: SGDLS and YYNGEE. CDR3 length equals 17 residues. DNA for the CDR3: TGTGCCAGCAGCGTCACCCCTGACGGGGGGCGCTTAAACACCATATATTTT. It specifies CASSVTPDGGRLNTIYF.

This clonotype was counted only a few times. V gene TRBV12-3 or TRBV12-4 combines with J gene TRBJ1-1; tentative D call: TRBD1 (5 bases). V gave up 5 bases and J gave up 5 bases, with 9 bases separating them. The CDR3 spans 12 residues. For the CDR3, the DNA is TGTGCCAGCAGTATGGGGGGTACTGAAGCTTTCTTT. It specifies CASSMGGTEAFF.

The chain couples TRBV10-3 to TRBJ2-4; D assignment may be TRBD1 or TRBD2 (5 bases each). The CDR3 has 19 amino acids. The V end was cut by 3 bases, the J end by 0 bases, with 21 bases between. Germline CDR1 and CDR2: ENHRY and SYGVKD. As DNA, the CDR3 is TGTGCCATCAGTGATTGGGGACCCCAAGGGACGGAAGCCAAAAACATTCAGTACTTC. As protein: CAISDWGPQGTEAKNIQYF.

In this sample, this clonotype turned up a few times. The V call is TRBV20-1, the J call TRBJ2-1; D is uncertain. This CDR3 region has 13 residues. Germline assignment: CDR1 DFQATT and CDR2 SNEGSKA (reference sequence). Trimming removed 3 bases at V and 4 bases at J, with 10 bases between. The CDR3 spells CSASGWGYNEQFF. In DNA form, the CDR3 reads TGCAGTGCTAGCGGGTGGGGTTACAATGAGCAGTTCTTC.

As regards this clonotype: At one end, the junction sequence differs from germline, possibly due to a read error. The rearrangement uses TRBV29-1 and TRBJ2-1, with 8 bases that match TRBD2. The CDR3 covers 16 residues. From germline, CDR1 is SQVTM and CDR2 ANQGSEA. CDR3 region: CSVEEGLAGSHKEQFF. CDR3 bases: TGCAGCGTTGAAGAAGGACTAGCAGGATCCCACAAGGAGCAGTTCTTC.

This clonotype was detected ten times or more. The V gene is TRBV7-2, the J gene TRBJ1-1, with D tentatively TRBD1 (5 bases). CDR3 length: 14 residues. CDR1 SGHTA and CDR2 FQGNSA come from the germline V gene. Deletions cut 3 bases from V and 2 bases from J, with 10 bases between. The CDR3 protein is CASSLVGGNTEAFF. CDR3 bases: TGTGCCAGCAGCTTGGTGGGGGGAAACACTGAAGCTTTCTTT.

This clonotype has only a few counts. This chain links TRBV29-1 with TRBJ2-1; 10 nucleotides agree with TRBD1. V was pared by 4 bases and J by 8 bases, with 8 bases of the junction left unmatched. Germline V CDR1 and CDR2: SQVTM, ANQGSEA. The CDR3 is 14 amino acids. The CDR3 reads CSVATGTGVHEQFF. CDR3 coding DNA: TGCAGCGTTGCTACCGGGACAGGGGTCCATGAGCAGTTCTTC.

This clonotype was observed a handful of times. The junction departs from germline at one end; a sequencing error may be responsible. The CDR3 is CAGSLSEVYTF. Here the CDR3 DNA reads TGTGCCGGCAGCCTTAGTGAGGTCTACACCTTC. This chain links TRBV9 with TRBJ1-2; D unresolved. Germline values: CDR1 SGDLS, CDR2 YYNGEE. The CDR3 is 11 amino acids.

The chain combines TRBV5-6 with TRBJ2-3, with TRBD1 matching 9 bases. The germline V gene has CDR1 SGHDT and CDR2 YYEEEE. This CDR3 contains 16 residues. The V gene end was trimmed by 3 bases and the J gene end by 4 bases; junction bases not matched to a gene: 9. CDR3 in amino acids: CASSWGQGQFADTQYF. In DNA, the CDR3 is TGTGCCAGCAGCTGGGGACAGGGCCAATTCGCAGATACGCAGTATTTT.

The sample holds a few counts of this clonotype. J is TRBJ1-4 and V is TRBV12-5; 7 nucleotides match TRBD1. V lost 3 bases and J lost 2; bases outside the gene matches: 6. This CDR3 is 16 amino acids long. Per germline, CDR1 LGHNT and CDR2 FRNRAP. CDR3 sequence (DNA): TGTGCTAGTGGTTTCTCCACAGGGGAGACTAATGAAAAACTGTTTTTT. It yields the protein CASGFSTGETNEKLFF.